These 21 T cell receptor beta chains originate from one sample sequenced in a study of OX40 agonist ivuxolimab in advanced cancers. Here immunoSEQ multiplex PCR was the method, and the copy in TCRdb shows in-frame clones only, minus some. The table shows tens of thousands of clones, with about 88% occurring only once. Sequencing was performed on CD4+ or CD8+ T cells sorted from blood, taken in a trial of the OX40 agonist ivuxolimab. Receptor source: an adult with an advanced solid tumor such as melanoma, head and neck, liver or kidney cancer.

V is TRBV5-4 and J is TRBJ1-1; D may be TRBD1 (5 bases). Looked up from germline, CDR1 is SGHNT and CDR2 is YYREEE (reference sequence). The CDR3 has 13 residues. The ends were cut back, 3 bases at V and 6 bases at J, with 12 bases in the middle. The CDR3 bases are TGTGCCAGCAGCTCGGGGCCCGACCCTGAAGCTTTCTTT. Translated, it gives CASSSGPDPEAFF.

The J gene is TRBJ2-7, the V gene TRBV14; 8 bases fit TRBD2. J was trimmed by 3 bases and V by 5 bases; bases with no gene match: 6. Germline assignment: CDR1 SGHDN and CDR2 FVKESK. CDR3 length: 14 residues. CDR3 loop: CASSSPTSGYEQYF. For the CDR3, the DNA is TGTGCCAGCAGCTCCCCCACTAGCGGCTACGAGCAGTACTTC.

This clone was counted a single time. The chain has TRBV7-3 and TRBJ1-1; the D gene is possibly TRBD1 (5 bases). The germline V and J ends were trimmed by 2 bases and 11 bases, with 15 bases remaining between them. This CDR3 comprises 13 residues. Germline CDR1 and CDR2: SGHTA and FQGTGA. The CDR3 DNA reads TGTGCCAGCAGCTTAGCAGGGCCTACCGGCGCTTTCTTT. Its protein product is CASSLAGPTGAFF.

The chain combines TRBV7-9 with TRBJ2-7, with D maybe TRBD1 (6 bases). The CDR3 length is 15 residues. CDR1 and CDR2 from the germline V gene are SEHNR and FQNEAQ (reference sequence). Trimming left V 1 base short and J 6 bases short, with 16 bases between. The CDR3, as DNA: TGTGCCAGCAGCTTAGAGGCGGGCAGGGGATTCGAGCAGTACTTC. It translates to CASSLEAGRGFEQYF. The full variable domain, rest sourced from reference TRBV7-9 and TRBJ2-7, is DTGVSQNPRHKITKRGQNVTFRCDPISEHNRLYWYRQTLGQGPEFLTYFQNEAQLEKSRLLSDRFSAERPKGSFSTLEIQRTEQGDSAMYLCASSLEAGRGFEQYFGPGTRLTVT.

With respect to this clone: The sample has other DNA sequences that encode this CDR3 too. The chain recombines TRBV27 with TRBJ1-1; maybe TRBD1 (5 bases). The germline V gene encodes CDR1 MNHEY and CDR2 SMNVEV (reference sequence). This CDR3 is 13 amino acids long. Trimming took 3 bases from V and 1 from J, leaving 6 bases between them. CDR3 region: CASSFRENTEAFF. CDR3 DNA sequence: TGTGCCAGCAGTTTCAGGGAGAACACTGAAGCTTTCTTT.

This chain connects TRBV27 to TRBJ2-7; TRBD2 matches at 9 bases. With V trimmed by 5 bases and J by 0 bases, 5 bases remained unmatched. CDR1 is MNHEY, CDR2 SMNVEV, per germline (reference sequence). This CDR3 is built from 15 residues. This CDR3 is CASSPLAGLSYEQYF. The CDR3 nucleotides are TGTGCCAGCAGTCCCCTAGCGGGACTCTCCTACGAGCAGTACTTC.

This chain connects TRBV7-9 to TRBJ2-2; D not resolved. This CDR3 comprises 15 residues. Germline-derived CDR1 and CDR2 are SEHNR and FQNEAQ (reference sequence). V lost 1 base and J lost 4, with 10 bases in between. The CDR3 sequence: CASSLGGPLTGELFF. The CDR3 bases are TGTGCCAGCAGCTTAGGAGGTCCCCTCACCGGGGAGCTGTTTTTT.

This chain connects TRBV28 to TRBJ1-4; 8 nucleotides agree with TRBD1. Per germline, CDR1 MDHEN and CDR2 SYDVKM. This CDR3 region has 16 residues. The ends lost 5 bases at V and 6 bases at J; junction bases unmatched: 11. The chain's CDR3 is CASSPRTGYQDEKLFF. The CDR3 nucleotides are TGTGCCAGCAGTCCCCGGACAGGGTATCAGGATGAAAAACTGTTTTTT.

The CDR3 loop reads CASSLGLAGEFHGELFF. CDR3 DNA: TGTGCCAGCAGCTTGGGACTAGCGGGAGAGTTTCACGGGGAGCTGTTTTTT. This chain uses TRBV5-6 with TRBJ2-2; 12 nucleotides match TRBD2. V dropped 0 bases and J dropped 7; count of bases not matched to a gene: 7. Germline V gives CDR1 SGHDT, CDR2 YYEEEE. This CDR3 spans 17 amino acids.

The chain links TRBV9 to TRBJ2-3; TRBD2 might be the D (6 bases). Trimming stripped 4 bases from V and 2 bases from J, with 14 bases between. This CDR3 has 15 amino acids. Germline V gives CDR1 SGDLS, CDR2 YYNGEE. The chain's CDR3 is CASSPRLGNTDTQYF. Here the CDR3 DNA reads TGTGCCAGCAGCCCCCGACTAGGAAACACAGATACGCAGTATTTT.

This clone was detected a few times. This chain links TRBV6-4 with TRBJ2-3; D unresolved. This CDR3 contains 14 residues. From germline, CDR1 is MRHNA and CDR2 SNTAGT. The germline V and J ends were trimmed by 3 bases and 2 bases, with 9 bases remaining between them. CDR3 region: CASSEGKDTDTQYF. The CDR3 DNA follows: TGTGCCAGCAGTGAAGGCAAAGACACAGATACGCAGTATTTT.

The chain has TRBV30 and TRBJ1-1; 9 positions agree with TRBD1. Per the germline V gene, CDR1 is GTSNPN and CDR2 is SVGIG (reference sequence). This CDR3 contains 14 residues. V was pared by 2 bases and J by 6 bases, with 7 bases of the junction left unmatched. For the CDR3, the DNA is TGTGCCTGGAGTACCGGACAGGGGCCCCCTGAAGCTTTCTTT. This gives the protein CAWSTGQGPPEAFF.

The chain employs TRBV6-6 and TRBJ2-1; a weak D match, TRBD2 (6 bases). The CDR3 is 13 amino acids. The ends were cut back, 2 bases at V and 7 bases at J, with 9 bases in the middle. Germline CDR1 MNHNY, CDR2 SVGAGI (reference sequence). Here the CDR3 reads CASSYGGANEQFF. In DNA form, the CDR3 reads TGTGCCAGCAGTTACGGCGGGGCTAATGAGCAGTTCTTC.

This sequence joins TRBV10-3 and TRBJ1-1, with D perhaps TRBD1 (5 bases). The length of the CDR3 is 13 residues. V shed 8 bases and J shed 0 bases, with 10 bases lying between them. Per germline, CDR1 ENHRY and CDR2 SYGVKD. The CDR3 region has the DNA TGTGCCATCTTAGGGGCTGTGAACACTGAAGCTTTCTTT. This encodes CAILGAVNTEAFF.

CDR3 sequence reads: CASSPRRDWEEKLFF. The CDR3 coding sequence is TGTGCCAGCAGCCCCCGCCGGGACTGGGAGGAAAAACTGTTTTTT. This chain uses TRBV5-6 with TRBJ1-4; TRBD1 might be the D (5 bases). The CDR3 covers 15 residues. Germline loops: CDR1 SGHDT, CDR2 YYEEEE. The V end was cut by 4 bases, the J end by 8 bases, with 18 bases between. Supplemented by reference TRBV5-6 and TRBJ1-4, the full variable domain reads DAGVTQSPTHLIKTRGQQVTLRCSPKSGHDTVSWYQQALGQGPQFIFQYYEEEERQRGNFPDRFSGHQFPNYSSELNVNALLLGDSALYLCASSPRRDWEEKLFFGSGTQLSVL.

The chain carries TRBV19 and TRBJ1-1; no definite D call. Per germline, CDR1 LNHDA and CDR2 SQIVND (reference sequence). The ends were cut back, 3 bases at V and 1 base at J, with 3 bases in the middle. The CDR3 length is 12 residues. The CDR3 DNA reads as TGTGCCAGTAGTATGGGGAACACTGAAGCTTTCTTT. Protein: CASSMGNTEAFF.

To note about this clone: Distinct nucleotide sequences in the sample also encode this CDR3. The gene calls are TRBV7-3 and TRBJ2-1; D is ambiguous. The CDR3 consists of 15 residues. V lost 2 bases to trimming and J lost 0 bases, with 8 bases between them. Germline V gene lookup returns CDR1 SGHTA and CDR2 FQGTGA. The CDR3 sequence is CASSLGPSSYNEQFF. In DNA, the CDR3 is TGTGCCAGCAGCTTAGGCCCTAGCTCCTACAATGAGCAGTTCTTC.

The chain joins TRBV7-9 to TRBJ2-2; no definite D call. The CDR3 is 12 residues long. Trimming removed 5 bases from V and 1 base from J, with 2 bases in between. The germline V gene encodes CDR1 SEHNR and CDR2 FQNEAQ (reference sequence). The CDR3 loop reads CASSRNTGELFF. The DNA of the CDR3 is TGTGCCAGCAGCCGGAACACCGGGGAGCTGTTTTTT. The full variable domain, with the rest looked up from reference TRBV7-9 and TRBJ2-2, is DTGVSQNPRHKITKRGQNVTFRCDPISEHNRLYWYRQTLGQGPEFLTYFQNEAQLEKSRLLSDRFSAERPKGSFSTLEIQRTEQGDSAMYLCASSRNTGELFFGEGSRLTVL.

This chain uses TRBV9 with TRBJ2-7; D possibly uses TRBD1 or TRBD2 (5 bases each). This CDR3 has 12 amino acids. The germline V and J ends were trimmed by 4 bases and 7 bases, with 12 bases remaining between them. Per the germline V gene, CDR1 is SGDLS and CDR2 is YYNGEE. CDR3 nucleotides: TGTGCCAGCAGCTATAGCGAGGGGGAGCAGTACTTC. Translating it yields CASSYSEGEQYF.

The V call is TRBV6-1, the J call TRBJ2-5, with a weak D call TRBD1 (6 bases). The CDR3 loop spans 14 amino acids. Trimming stripped 4 bases from V and 3 bases from J, with 12 bases between. Germline lookup yields CDR1 MNHNS and CDR2 SASEGT. CDR3 residues: CASSGQGIEETQYF. CDR3 nucleotides: TGTGCCAGCAGTGGTCAGGGGATAGAAGAGACCCAGTACTTC.

This clone was picked up a small number of times. This chain connects TRBV7-9 to TRBJ1-5, with unresolved D. The CDR3 is 15 residues long. CDR1 is SEHNR and CDR2 is FQNEAQ in the germline V gene (reference sequence). Trimming cost V 5 bases and J 1 base, with 12 bases left between them. The DNA of the CDR3 is TGTGCCAGCAGCCCTGGGGTTTCGAGCAATCAGCCCCAGCATTTT. Translating it yields CASSPGVSSNQPQHF.